This T cell receptor beta chain was identified in a study of T cell responses to AZD1222 COVID-19 vaccine. This CDR3 is 13 amino acids long. Germline V gene lookup returns CDR1 LNHDA and CDR2 SQIVND (reference sequence). V shed 5 bases, J shed 8 bases, and the junction held 3 bases outside the gene matches. Sequenced by immunoSEQ multiplex PCR; TCRdb stores in-frame clones only, minus some. The sample carries around 200,000 clones, 88% recorded once. The chain uses TRBV19 and TRBJ1-2; 12 positions agree with TRBD1. The sample here was peripheral blood, taken on day 0 of AZD1222 vaccination. The TCR sequence derives from an adult in good health. The CDR3 nucleotides are TGTGCCAGTAGTGGGACAGGGGGCCAGGGCTACACCTTC. It translates to CASSGTGGQGYTF.